This entry lists 31 T cell receptor beta chains sequenced from one sample in a study of blood T cells in healthy people across ages. A sample-barcoded 5' primer and a J-beta primer mix were used in a second PCR of roughly 7 to 11 cycles. From the 5' RACE reads, TCRdb called clonotypes with MiXCR, one entry per CDR3 protein. The sample includes about 970,000 distinct CDR3 sequences, roughly 51% of them seen just once. Material: blood. These receptors all come from a woman aged 60 to 75 in good health.

This clonotype was picked up a small number of times. V is TRBV20-1 and J is TRBJ2-6, with D maybe TRBD2 (6 bases). This CDR3 has 15 amino acids. Between the trimmed V and J ends, which lost 2 bases and 1 base, there was a span of 9 bases. Per the germline V gene, CDR1 is DFQATT and CDR2 is SNEGSKA (reference sequence). CDR3: CSARFAGSGANVLTF. The CDR3 DNA reads TGCAGTGCTAGATTTGCGGGATCTGGGGCCAACGTCCTGACTTTC.

This clonotype has just a few counts. One end of the junction fails to match germline, which may point to a read error. This rearrangement joins TRBV20-1 to TRBJ2-5; D is uncertain. CDR1 and CDR2 (germline): DFQATT, SNEGSKA (reference sequence). CDR3 length: 12 amino acids. As DNA, the CDR3 is TGCAGTGCTAGGGGAAACCAGGAGACCCAGTACTTC. Translation gives CSARGNQETQYF.

The chain carries TRBV6-5 and TRBJ1-2; 7 nucleotides line up with TRBD1. From germline, CDR1 is MNHEY and CDR2 SVGAGI. The length of the CDR3 is 14 residues. V dropped 2 bases and J dropped 8; count of bases not matched to a gene: 8. This CDR3 is CASSYTTGLGGYTF. CDR3 nucleotides: TGTGCCAGCAGTTACACGACAGGGCTGGGAGGCTACACCTTC.

This clonotype has just one count. This chain links TRBV20-1 with TRBJ2-3; TRBD2 aligns across 10 bases. CDR3 size: 14 residues. Germline V gene sequence: CDR1 DFQATT, CDR2 SNEGSKA (reference sequence). Trimming at V came to 5 bases and at J to 4 bases, leaving 6 bases not matched to a gene. The CDR3 loop reads CSAVPSGRADTQYF. CDR3 nucleotide sequence: TGCAGTGCTGTCCCTAGCGGGAGAGCAGATACGCAGTATTTT.

V gene TRBV5-1 combines with J gene TRBJ2-7; 8 bases are shared with TRBD2. V was clipped by 1 base and J by 6 bases; unmatched bases: 6. The CDR3 spans 14 residues. Germline loops: CDR1 SGHRS, CDR2 YFSETQ. DNA for the CDR3: TGCGCCAGCAGCTTGAGCGGGAGCGCTACCGAGCAGTACTTC. Its translation: CASSLSGSATEQYF.

The gene calls are TRBV6-2 or TRBV6-3 and TRBJ1-2, with a tentative D call TRBD1 (5 bases). Trimming pared 5 bases from V and 4 bases from J, leaving 17 bases between. Germline loops: CDR1 MNHEY, CDR2 SVGEGT. The CDR3 loop spans 15 amino acids. The CDR3 protein is CASSTSPPGVYGYTF. The CDR3 nucleotides read TGTGCCAGCAGTACAAGCCCGCCGGGGGTCTATGGCTACACCTTC.

This clonotype was counted ten times or more. The chain is built from TRBV13 and TRBJ1-4; no clear D gene. The germline CDR1 and CDR2 sequences are PRHDT and FYEKMQ (reference sequence). CDR3 size: 18 residues. The V gene lost 5 bases and the J gene lost 2 bases, with 21 bases spanning the gap. Here the CDR3 DNA reads TGTGCCAGCAGCCCTGCCGGCTCACAACGCAGGACTAATGAAAAACTGTTTTTT. It specifies CASSPAGSQRRTNEKLFF.

The V and J genes are TRBV29-1 and TRBJ2-3; 12 bases are a match to TRBD2. The CDR3 has 15 amino acids. Germline-derived CDR1 and CDR2 are SQVTM and ANQGSEA. With 6 bases clipped from V and 0 bases from J, the junction kept 4 bases outside the gene matches. The CDR3 region is CSVGLAGTSTDTQYF. CDR3 in DNA: TGCAGCGTCGGACTAGCGGGGACTAGCACAGATACGCAGTATTTT.

This chain links TRBV20-1 with TRBJ2-7; D might be TRBD2 (5 bases). Per the germline V gene, CDR1 is DFQATT and CDR2 is SNEGSKA (reference sequence). This CDR3 spans 12 amino acids. CDR3: CSHLGVPNEQYF. The CDR3 DNA reads as TGCAGCCACTTGGGAGTCCCCAACGAGCAGTACTTC.

This clonotype occurred a few times. V and J are TRBV4-2 and TRBJ1-5, with D hard to call. Germline V gene sequence: CDR1 LGHNA, CDR2 YNFKEQ. This CDR3 region has 13 residues. Trimming stripped 2 bases from V and 4 bases from J, with 6 bases between. This chain's CDR3 is CASSQSGNQPQHF. In DNA form, the CDR3 reads TGTGCCAGCAGCCAATCCGGAAATCAGCCCCAGCATTTT.

This rearrangement joins TRBV20-1 to TRBJ2-1; 15 bases are shared with TRBD2. In germline, CDR1 is DFQATT, CDR2 SNEGSKA (reference sequence). This CDR3 is 16 amino acids long. After removal of 6 bases from V and 10 bases from J, the junction contained 13 bases not matched to a gene. CDR3 coding DNA: TGCAGTGCCTCCCCCGGACTAGCGGGGGGGCAAACGGAGCAGTTCTTC. As protein: CSASPGLAGGQTEQFF.

This chain links TRBV20-1 with TRBJ2-5; D may be TRBD2 (5 bases). Gene TRBJ2-7 matches the end of the DNA better, so the J call may be wrong. Germline CDR1 reads DFQATT; CDR2 reads SNEGSKA (reference sequence). The CDR3 has 13 residues. The CDR3 bases are TGCAGTGCCCATTTGCCGGGAAACTACGAGCAGTACTTC. Amino acids: CSAHLPGNYEQYF.

This rearrangement joins TRBV7-2 to TRBJ2-7, with TRBD2 identical over 10 bases. The CDR3 spans 17 residues. Germline V gene sequence: CDR1 SGHTA, CDR2 FQGNSA. With V trimmed by 5 bases and J by 0 bases, 10 bases remained unmatched. Here the CDR3 reads CASSLRTSGLSSYEQYF. The DNA of the CDR3 is TGTGCCAGCAGCCTACGGACTAGCGGATTGAGCTCCTACGAGCAGTACTTC.

The chain is built from TRBV29-1 and TRBJ1-2; D gene uncertain. V shed 2 bases and J shed 3 bases, with 7 bases lying between them. The CDR3 spans 12 residues. Germline V lookup: CDR1 SQVTM, CDR2 ANQGSEA. The CDR3 DNA is TGCAGCGTTGAAAGGCAGGACTATGGCTACACCTTC. Translation: CSVERQDYGYTF.

This clonotype has more than one count but fewer than ten. CDR3 coding DNA: TGTGCCAGCTCACCGCCGAAGACACGGAACCTAGACTCTGGGGCCAACGTCCTGACTTTC. It is translated as CASSPPKTRNLDSGANVLTF. The rearrangement uses TRBV18 and TRBJ2-6; D remains ambiguous. Per the germline V gene, CDR1 is KGHSH and CDR2 is LQKENI. The CDR3 spans 20 residues. Trimming pared 3 bases from V and 0 bases from J, leaving 21 bases between.

The rearrangement links TRBV2 to TRBJ2-1; 9 positions agree with TRBD2. The trim removed 3 bases at V and 8 bases at J, leaving 8 bases unmatched. In germline, CDR1 is SNHLY, CDR2 FYNNEI. This CDR3 comprises 15 residues. The CDR3 protein is CASSDGAGGPDEQFF. As DNA, the CDR3 is TGTGCCAGCAGTGACGGAGCGGGAGGACCGGATGAGCAGTTCTTC. The full variable domain, rest sourced from reference TRBV2 and TRBJ2-1, is EPEVTQTPSHQVTQMGQEVILRCVPISNHLYFYWYRQILGQKVEFLVSFYNNEISEKSEIFDDQFSVERPDGSNFTLKIRSTKLEDSAMYFCASSDGAGGPDEQFFGPGTRLTVL.

This chain uses TRBV6-2 or TRBV6-3 with TRBJ2-4; 9 nucleotides align to TRBD2. Germline values: CDR1 MNHEY, CDR2 SVGEGT. V was clipped by 6 bases and J by 13 bases; unmatched bases: 22. The CDR3 is 17 residues long. The CDR3 region is CASRSLAGFRGAYKQYF. For the CDR3, the DNA is TGTGCCAGCAGATCGCTAGCGGGATTCCGGGGGGCTTACAAGCAGTACTTC.

The V and J genes are TRBV2 and TRBJ2-1, with a tentative D call TRBD1 (6 bases). The DNA end is a closer match to TRBJ2-7, so the J assignment may be wrong. Germline values: CDR1 SNHLY, CDR2 FYNNEI. CDR3 size: 16 residues. CDR3 in DNA: TGTGCCAGCAGTGAATTTACAGGGCCCTCTCCCTACGAGCAGTACTTC. Amino acids: CASSEFTGPSPYEQYF.

Comments on this clonotype: At one end, the junction sequence differs from germline, possibly due to a read error. The V gene is TRBV30, the J gene TRBJ2-3, with 8 bases matching TRBD2. Germline CDR1 and CDR2: GTSNPN and SVGIG (reference sequence). CDR3 size: 13 residues. The CDR3 DNA is TGTGCCTGGAGTGTACACGGGGGGGATAGGCAGTATTTT. Translation: CAWSVHGGDRQYF.

This clonotype is a singleton in its sample. The rearrangement links TRBV7-9 to TRBJ2-5; 8 bases agree with TRBD2. The V and J ends lost 5 bases and 3 bases, in that order; junction bases with no gene match: 8. The CDR3 runs to 15 residues. CDR1 SEHNR and CDR2 FQNEAQ come from the germline V gene (reference sequence). Here the CDR3 reads CASSPTLADKETQYF. CDR3 nucleotides: TGTGCCAGCAGCCCGACACTAGCGGATAAAGAGACCCAGTACTTC.

CDR3 DNA: TGTGCCAGCAGTTTATCCACCGGGACAGGGCACGAGCAGTACTTC. Translating it yields CASSLSTGTGHEQYF. The V call is TRBV27, the J call TRBJ2-7, with 9 bases fitting TRBD1. Germline V lookup: CDR1 MNHEY, CDR2 SMNVEV (reference sequence). Germline trimming cut 0 bases from V and 5 bases from J; bases unmatched to any gene: 5. This CDR3 has 15 amino acids.

The CDR3 nucleotides are TGCAGTGCTCGGTGGGACGAAAGGAGCAATCAGCCCCAGCATTTT. Translated: CSARWDERSNQPQHF. V usage is TRBV20-1 and J usage is TRBJ1-5; possibly TRBD1 for D (5 bases). V shed 5 bases and J shed 1 base, with 15 bases lying between them. The CDR3 totals 15 residues. Germline V CDR1 and CDR2: DFQATT, SNEGSKA (reference sequence).

This clonotype has more than one count but fewer than ten. The genes are TRBV20-1 and TRBJ2-5; 7 bases match TRBD1. This CDR3 spans 12 amino acids. V trimming: 6 bases; J trimming: 9 bases; junction bases outside the gene matches: 10. CDR1 is DFQATT, CDR2 SNEGSKA, per germline (reference sequence). CDR3 in amino acids: CSAGTARVAQYF. CDR3 in DNA: TGCAGTGCCGGGACAGCTAGGGTTGCCCAGTACTTC.

The chain uses TRBV7-9 and TRBJ2-1, with 8 bases matching TRBD2. The CDR3 consists of 15 residues. Losses at the gene ends were 4 bases for V and 6 bases for J; bases not matched to a gene: 8. Looked up from germline, CDR1 is SEHNR and CDR2 is FQNEAQ (reference sequence). The CDR3 sequence is CASSSLTSGSNEQFF. The CDR3 nucleotides are TGTGCCAGCAGCTCCTTAACGAGCGGGAGCAATGAGCAGTTCTTC. Looking up the rest from reference TRBV7-9 and TRBJ2-1 gives the full variable domain: DTGVSQNPRHKITKRGQNVTFRCDPISEHNRLYWYRQTLGQGPEFLTYFQNEAQLEKSRLLSDRFSAERPKGSFSTLEIQRTEQGDSAMYLCASSSLTSGSNEQFFGPGTRLTVL.

J is TRBJ2-4 and V is TRBV18; D remains ambiguous. The J call may be faulty, since TRBJ2-7 better matches the DNA end. Germline V gene data show CDR1 as KGHSH and CDR2 as LQKENI. This CDR3 comprises 14 residues. The CDR3 nucleotides read TGTGCCAGCTCACCCCGGCAAAGGGCCTACGAGCAGTACTTC. Its translation: CASSPRQRAYEQYF.

Of note for this clonotype: This clone may be a read error of a much larger clone one base away. The chain joins TRBV2 to TRBJ1-5; D not resolved. Per germline, CDR1 SNHLY and CDR2 FYNNEI. V dropped 6 bases and J dropped 3 bases, with 6 bases sitting between them. This CDR3 is 12 amino acids long. The chain's CDR3 is CASRDNNQPQHF. The CDR3 coding sequence is TGTGCCAGCAGGGATAACAATCAGCCCCAGCATTTT.

V and J are TRBV6-6 and TRBJ1-4; D uncertain. The CDR3 contains 12 residues. The ends were cut back, 0 bases at V and 6 bases at J, with 2 bases in the middle. The germline V gene encodes CDR1 MNHNY and CDR2 SVGAGI (reference sequence). The DNA for the CDR3 is TGTGCCAGCAGTTACTCCCATGAAAAACTGTTTTTT. Its translation: CASSYSHEKLFF.

This clonotype was observed a few times. This sequence joins TRBV2 and TRBJ1-2; weak D call: TRBD1 (6 bases). Trimming shortened V by 3 bases and J by 8 bases, and 22 bases separated the two germline ends. From germline, CDR1 is SNHLY and CDR2 FYNNEI. The CDR3 runs to 16 residues. CDR3 amino acids: CASSENYLAGTKGYTF. CDR3 coding DNA: TGTGCCAGCAGTGAGAATTATCTGGCAGGGACAAAGGGCTACACCTTC.

This rearrangement joins TRBV2 to TRBJ2-5; 7 bases map to TRBD2. The CDR3 contains 16 residues. Trimming cost V 6 bases and J 11 bases; bases outside gene matches: 21. From germline, CDR1 is SNHLY and CDR2 FYNNEI. The CDR3 nucleotides are TGTGCCAGCAGAACAACCGGGACTACTATTGGCAATGAGCAGTACTTC. Amino acid sequence: CASRTTGTTIGNEQYF.

The table lists this clonotype with a few counts. The chain combines TRBV27 with TRBJ1-2; D perhaps matches TRBD1 (5 bases). CDR1 and CDR2 (germline): MNHEY, SMNVEV (reference sequence). The ends were cut back, 3 bases at V and 6 bases at J, with 11 bases in the middle. The CDR3 is 13 amino acids. The CDR3 DNA reads as TGTGCCAGCAGTTTCGGGGCATGGGATGGCTACACCTTC. This gives the protein CASSFGAWDGYTF.

This chain joins TRBV28 and TRBJ2-5; tentatively, D is TRBD2 (6 bases). V dropped 11 bases and J dropped 11 bases, with 30 bases sitting between them. Germline assignment: CDR1 MDHEN and CDR2 SYDVKM. This CDR3 is 15 amino acids long. The CDR3, as DNA: TGTGCCTCTGTTGGGGGTAGCGGTTTATACAATGAGCAGTACTTC. It encodes CASVGGSGLYNEQYF.